This entry lists 13 T cell receptor beta chains sequenced from one sample in a study of cytomegalovirus exposure and HLA in healthy donors. Use of 60 Vbeta and 13 Jbeta primers characterized the PCR. The repertoire was sequenced with immunoSEQ multiplex PCR; TCRdb's copy has only in-frame clones and lacks some. The sample yields hundreds of thousands of clones, under 80% seen once. Sequenced sample: PBMCs. The receptors were sampled from a female donor in good health and CMV-seronegative.

The chain couples TRBV5-1 to TRBJ2-5; 16 bases are shared with TRBD2. Germline-derived CDR1 and CDR2 are SGHRS and YFSETQ. The CDR3 is made up of 15 amino acids. Losses at the gene ends were 4 bases for V and 5 bases for J; bases not matched to a gene: 2. In DNA, the CDR3 is TGCGCCAGCAGCGGGGGACTAGCGGGAGGGGAGACCCAGTACTTC. Translation gives CASSGGLAGGETQYF.

This rearrangement joins TRBV14 to TRBJ2-4, with 7 bases that match TRBD2. The CDR3 runs to 15 residues. The junction had 8 bases not matched to a gene; V was cut back by 0 bases and J by 9 bases. The germline V gene has CDR1 SGHDN and CDR2 FVKESK. The DNA of the CDR3 is TGTGCCAGCAGCCAAGATGGGGCGAGGGAGGGCATTCAGTACTTC. It yields the protein CASSQDGAREGIQYF.

This clone was recorded a few times. The gene calls are TRBV5-4 and TRBJ2-1; 8 nucleotides align to TRBD1. Unmatched junction bases numbered 7, after V lost 3 bases and J lost 5 bases. The CDR3 sequence is 15 residues long. Per germline, CDR1 SGHNT and CDR2 YYREEE (reference sequence). The CDR3 loop is CASSSGQVTDNEQFF. The CDR3 DNA follows: TGTGCCAGCAGCTCGGGACAGGTAACTGACAATGAGCAGTTCTTC.

This chain joins TRBV5-4 and TRBJ2-3; D ambiguous. The CDR3 runs 14 residues. With 0 bases removed from V and 0 bases from J, the gap between germline ends came to 5 bases. Germline CDR1 SGHNT, CDR2 YYREEE (reference sequence). CDR3: CASSLDLSTDTQYF. The CDR3 DNA reads as TGTGCCAGCAGCTTGGATCTAAGCACAGATACGCAGTATTTT.

The chain links TRBV5-4 to TRBJ2-2; no firm D call. V lost 0 bases to trimming and J lost 5 bases, with 11 bases between them. Germline loops: CDR1 SGHNT, CDR2 YYREEE (reference sequence). This CDR3 contains 15 residues. The CDR3 here is CASSLDQAYTGELFF. The CDR3, as DNA: TGTGCCAGCAGCTTGGACCAGGCATATACCGGGGAGCTGTTTTTT.

The chain has TRBV29-1 and TRBJ1-2; D not certain. V shed 0 bases and J shed 5 bases, with 7 bases lying between them. CDR3 length: 12 amino acids. Germline V gives CDR1 SQVTM, CDR2 ANQGSEA. CDR3 sequence (DNA): TGCAGCGTTGAAGACGGAGTTTATGGCTACACCTTC. It specifies CSVEDGVYGYTF.

The chain joins TRBV2 to TRBJ2-7, with 14 bases lining up with TRBD2. CDR3 size: 16 residues. The ends lost 4 bases at V and 5 bases at J; junction bases unmatched: 7. Germline values: CDR1 SNHLY, CDR2 FYNNEI. CDR3 DNA: TGTGCCAGCAGTGGGACTAGCGGGAGGATGTTACACGAGCAGTACTTC. Translating gives CASSGTSGRMLHEQYF.

The rearrangement links TRBV2 to TRBJ2-1; 11 positions agree with TRBD2. There are 14 residues in the CDR3. V was clipped by 1 base and J by 15 bases; unmatched bases: 8. The germline V gene encodes CDR1 SNHLY and CDR2 FYNNEI. The CDR3 spells CASSEEVAGGPGFF. CDR3 DNA: TGTGCCAGCAGTGAAGAGGTAGCGGGAGGGCCGGGGTTCTTC.

The chain has TRBV6-5 and TRBJ2-2, with 8 bases aligning to TRBD1. V was clipped by 5 bases and J by 2 bases; unmatched bases: 4. Per the germline V gene, CDR1 is MNHEY and CDR2 is SVGAGI. The CDR3 consists of 15 residues. The CDR3 coding sequence is TGTGCCAGCAGTCCCGGGACAGGAAACACCGGGGAGCTGTTTTTT. This codes for CASSPGTGNTGELFF.

V and J are TRBV2 and TRBJ2-3; TRBD1 aligns across 8 bases. V lost 8 bases to trimming and J lost 6 bases; unmatched junction nucleotides: 13. CDR1 is SNHLY and CDR2 is FYNNEI in the germline V gene. There are 15 residues in the CDR3. CDR3 amino acids: CASSPGQALRDTQYF. The CDR3 DNA reads TGTGCCAGCTCTCCGGGACAGGCACTGAGGGATACGCAGTATTTT.

This clone was seen a handful of times. The rearrangement uses TRBV5-4 and TRBJ1-1, with a weak D call TRBD1 (6 bases). Trimming took 0 bases from V and 1 from J, leaving 10 bases between them. Germline V gene lookup returns CDR1 SGHNT and CDR2 YYREEE (reference sequence). The CDR3 spans 15 residues. CDR3 DNA: TGTGCCAGCAGCTTGGTAGGGGGACCGAACACTGAAGCTTTCTTT. Residues: CASSLVGGPNTEAFF.

In its sample, this clone was seen once. The rearrangement joins TRBV6-1 to TRBJ2-7; 14 positions agree with TRBD2. Trimming at V came to 6 bases and at J to 7 bases, leaving 8 bases not matched to a gene. Germline loops: CDR1 MNHNS, CDR2 SASEGT. The CDR3 consists of 15 residues. The CDR3 spells CASSGTSGSPREQYF. CDR3 sequence (DNA): TGTGCCAGCAGCGGGACTAGCGGGAGTCCCCGGGAGCAGTACTTC.

The table lists this clone with a few counts. The chain joins TRBV10-1 to TRBJ2-2, with 9 nucleotides matching TRBD1. Germline CDR1 reads WNHNN; CDR2 reads SYGVQD (reference sequence). The ends lost 6 bases at V and 3 bases at J; junction bases unmatched: 2. The CDR3 extends over 14 amino acids. The CDR3 nucleotides read TGCGCCAGCAGACGGACAGGGGACACCGGGGAGCTGTTTTTT. Translating it yields CASRRTGDTGELFF.